This TCR beta chain was retrieved from a study of blood T cell repertoires in COVID-19. Study-wide background: There were acute and convalescent COVID-19 samples, and they came from the United States, Italy and Spain. T cells, B-cell-depleted T cells, or PBMCs supplied cDNA or gDNA.

The authors' processing: From reference gene primer amplification, estimates of nucleated cell counts were derived. The method was immunoSEQ multiplex PCR; TCRdb's version includes in-frame clones alone and lacks a portion of them. The V and J calls and clone size were taken over from that table, and D and trimming were inferred from the DNA. The sample contains 55,000 to 80,000 clones, about 80% of which appear only once. A few counts support this clone. The CDR3 totals 12 residues. The germline V gene encodes CDR1 LGHDT and CDR2 YNNKEL (reference sequence). Trimming pared 4 bases from V and 5 bases from J, leaving 9 bases between.

The source material was peripheral blood. The clonotype originates from a man aged 70-80 years with acute or convalescent COVID-19. The chain uses TRBV3-1 (or the pseudogene TRBV3-2) and TRBJ2-7; no definite D call. The CDR3 loop reads CASSRSFDEQYF. CDR3 DNA: TGTGCCAGCAGCCGGAGTTTCGACGAGCAGTACTTC.